Sequencing of this T cell receptor (beta chain) was carried out in a study of shared clonotypes between healthy human individuals. Study-wide points: Apart from blood, nothing was sampled; tissue repertoires likely differ. Clonotype sharing among donors was expected to depend on sequencing depth.

As for this clone: Its antigen is undetermined.

Repertoires were generated with immunoSEQ multiplex PCR, while TCRdb's copy carries only in-frame clones and drops some. The sample gives about 2.3 million clones, 93% of which show up once; 0.39% is in the top ten. There are 18 residues in the CDR3. J lost 0 bases, V lost 8 bases, and 14 bases had no gene match. Germline V gene data show CDR1 as ENHRY and CDR2 as SYGVKD. The chain carries TRBV10-3 and TRBJ2-7; 12 nucleotides match TRBD2. What was sequenced was naive CD4+ T cells from PBMCs. Subset indicated: CD45RA+ positively selected. The clonotype originates from a man younger than 35 in good health. Some clones in this sample may be carry-over from other donors' samples. CDR3 in amino acids: CAIALGTSGLHSSYEQYF. The CDR3 coding sequence is TGTGCCATCGCCTTGGGGACTAGCGGGCTTCACAGCTCCTACGAGCAGTACTTC.